The source of this TCR beta chain is a study of control samples from healthy donors and cancer patients. Profiled with immunoSEQ multiplex PCR; TCRdb holds only in-frame clones, not every one. Counted here are about 120,000 clones, about 88% occurring once; the ten biggest clones make up about 2.5%. CDR3 length: 15 amino acids. The sequencing input was blood. This chain joins TRBV21-1 and TRBJ1-2; the D segment call TRBD1 is taken from the table without a DNA check. TRBV21-1 is flagged as a pseudogene. The TCR comes from a woman in her seventies in good health. CDR3: CASSKWDRDKYGYTF. CDR3 DNA sequence: TGTGCCAGCAGCAAGTGGGACAGGGATAAGTATGGCTACACCTTC.